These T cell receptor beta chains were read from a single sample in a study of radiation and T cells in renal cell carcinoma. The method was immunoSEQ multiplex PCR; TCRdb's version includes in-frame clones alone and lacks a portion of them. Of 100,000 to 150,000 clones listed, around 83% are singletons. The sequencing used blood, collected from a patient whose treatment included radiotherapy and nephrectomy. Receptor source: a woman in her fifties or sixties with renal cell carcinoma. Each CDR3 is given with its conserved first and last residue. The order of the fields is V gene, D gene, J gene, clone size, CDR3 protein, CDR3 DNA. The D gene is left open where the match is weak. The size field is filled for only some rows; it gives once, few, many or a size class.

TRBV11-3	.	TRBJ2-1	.	CASSLVAGNPGGEQFF	TGTGCCAGCAGCTTAGTTGCAGGGAATCCCGGGGGTGAGCAGTTCTTC
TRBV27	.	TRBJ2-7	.	CASSLSIGETYEQYF	TGTGCCAGCAGTTTATCGATAGGAGAAACCTACGAGCAGTACTTC
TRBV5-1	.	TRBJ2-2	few	CASRGRDTGELFF	TGCGCCAGCAGAGGGCGGGACACCGGGGAGCTGTTTTTT
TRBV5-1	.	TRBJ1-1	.	CASSPDGNTEAFF	TGCGCCAGCAGCCCGGACGGGAACACTGAAGCTTTCTTT
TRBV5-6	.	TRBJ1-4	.	CASSLGTNEKLFF	TGTGCCAGCAGCTTGGGCACTAATGAAAAACTGTTTTTT
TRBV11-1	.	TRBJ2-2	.	CASSFLSNTGELFF	TGTGCCAGCAGCTTTTTATCGAACACCGGGGAGCTGTTTTTT
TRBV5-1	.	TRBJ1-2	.	CASSPGDPYGYTF	TGCGCCAGCAGCCCAGGTGATCCCTATGGCTACACCTTC
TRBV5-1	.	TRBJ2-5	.	CASSLAGTGQETQYF	TGCGCCAGCAGCTTGGCAGGGACGGGCCAAGAGACCCAGTACTTC
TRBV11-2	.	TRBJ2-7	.	CASRGTVSYEQYF	TGTGCCAGCCGGGGGACGGTCTCCTACGAGCAGTACTTC
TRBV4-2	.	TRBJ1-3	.	CASSKEDLGNTIYF	TGTGCCAGCAGCAAAGAGGATCTTGGAAACACCATATATTTT
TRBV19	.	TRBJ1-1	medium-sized	CASSGGEAFF	TGTGCCAGTAGTGGCGGTGAAGCTTTCTTT
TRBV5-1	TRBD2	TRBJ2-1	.	CASSSLALAGPYNEQFF	TGCGCCAGCAGCTCCCTGGCTCTAGCGGGCCCCTACAATGAGCAGTTCTTC
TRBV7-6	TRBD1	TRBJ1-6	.	CATSSGTGNSPLHF	TGTGCCACCTCTTCCGGGACAGGAAATTCACCCCTCCACTTT
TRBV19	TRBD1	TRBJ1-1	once	CASSIGEGQGEAFF	TGTGCCAGTAGTATAGGAGAGGGACAGGGTGAAGCTTTCTTT
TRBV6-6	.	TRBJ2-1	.	CASRVDRGLYNEQFF	TGTGCCAGCAGGGTAGACAGGGGACTATACAATGAGCAGTTCTTC
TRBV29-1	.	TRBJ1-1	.	CSVAGAGVTEAFF	TGCAGCGTTGCAGGGGCCGGGGTCACTGAAGCTTTCTTT